This paragraph reports one T cell receptor (beta chain). This entry comes from a study of CD8+ T cells in alopecia areata. Study in general: Patients received oral tofacitinib, 5 to 10 mg twice daily, for moderate-to-severe alopecia areata.

Sorting of PBMCs yielded the CD4+ and CD8+ T cells. Sequencing used cDNA as its template, made by extracting RNA and reverse transcribing it. Assay used: immunoSEQ multiplex PCR; TCRdb lists only in-frame clones, some missing. The sample has around 250,000 clones; under 70% are singletons. Trimming stripped 1 base from V and 2 bases from J, with 6 bases between. The CDR3 runs 13 residues. CDR1 SGHRS and CDR2 YFSETQ come from the germline V gene. This TCR derives from a human donor with alopecia areata. The chain links TRBV5-1 to TRBJ1-2, with unresolved D. The sequencing used CD4+ T cells sorted from blood, collected at week 0. In nucleotides, the CDR3 is TGCGCCAGCAGCTTGCCGGGGAACTATGGCTACACCTTC. It encodes CASSLPGNYGYTF.